This TCR beta chain stems from a study of patients and donors after allogeneic stem cell transplantation. J gave up 5 bases and V 5 bases, and 12 bases lay outside the gene matches. The CDR3 consists of 16 residues. CDR1 is SNHLY, CDR2 FYNNEI, per germline. TCRdb used MiXCR to reprocess the RT-PCR reads, holding one entry per CDR3 protein. The sample has tens of thousands of distinct CDR3 sequences, around 27% seen once. The rearrangement uses TRBV2 and TRBJ2-3; 8 bases map to TRBD2. The receptor was derived from a human donor who was either an allogeneic HSCT recipient or a stem cell or donor lymphocyte infusion donor (not recorded which). It is not recorded whose cells these are; they may come from a transplant donor. Sample: blood, either unsorted or a sorted T cell fraction (not recorded which). The CDR3 reads CASSNVLAEPGDTQYF. The CDR3 region has the DNA TGTGCCAGCAGTAATGTACTAGCGGAGCCAGGAGATACGCAGTATTTT. The full variable domain, completed using reference TRBV2 and TRBJ2-3, is EPEVTQTPSHQVTQMGQEVILRCVPISNHLYFYWYRQILGQKVEFLVSFYNNEISEKSEIFDDQFSVERPDGSNFTLKIRSTKLEDSAMYFCASSNVLAEPGDTQYFGPGTRLTVL.